This T cell receptor (beta chain) stems from a study of cytomegalovirus exposure and HLA in healthy donors. CDR3 length: 14 amino acids. Germline V gene sequence: CDR1 SSHAT, CDR2 FNYEAQ (reference sequence). V was clipped by 5 bases and J by 5 bases; unmatched bases: 6. Study-wide results and limits: Researchers catalogued roughly 150 TCR beta chains as cytomegalovirus-associated. A later analysis revealed that TCR association rates differed between HLA loci, peaking at DRB1 and bottoming out at HLA-C. Owing to their indistinguishability, certain V segments, notably TRBV6-2 and TRBV6-3, were excluded.

Samples came from healthy bone marrow donors. PCR primers comprised 60 Vbeta and 13 Jbeta primers. The assay was immunoSEQ multiplex PCR, and TCRdb's table has in-frame clones only and misses some. Of 180,000 or so clones in the sample, about three quarters were seen once. Concerning this clone itself: Its antigen is not identified.

J is TRBJ2-1 and V is TRBV7-7; TRBD2 matches 7 bases. The sequencing sample was made of PBMCs. This clonotype originated in a female donor in good health and CMV-seronegative. CDR3 nucleotide sequence: TGTGCCAGCAGCCGCGGACTAGGGGACAATGAGCAGTTCTTC. Translated, it gives CASSRGLGDNEQFF.